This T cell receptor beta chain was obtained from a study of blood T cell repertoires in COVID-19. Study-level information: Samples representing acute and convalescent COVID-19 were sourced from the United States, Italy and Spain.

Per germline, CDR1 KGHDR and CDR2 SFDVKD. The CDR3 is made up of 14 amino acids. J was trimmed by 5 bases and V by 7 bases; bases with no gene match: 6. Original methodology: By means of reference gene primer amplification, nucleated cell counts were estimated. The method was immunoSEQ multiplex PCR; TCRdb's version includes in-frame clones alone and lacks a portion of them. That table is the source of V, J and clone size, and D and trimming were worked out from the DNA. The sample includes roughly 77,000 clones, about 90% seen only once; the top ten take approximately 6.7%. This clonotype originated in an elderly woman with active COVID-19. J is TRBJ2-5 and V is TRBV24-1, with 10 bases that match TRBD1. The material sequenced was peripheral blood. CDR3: CATRMTGGDETQYF. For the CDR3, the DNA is TGTGCCACCAGAATGACAGGGGGCGACGAGACCCAGTACTTC.